Listed here are 2 T cell receptor beta chains from one sample, sequenced in a study of T cells in Graves' hyperthyroidism and ophthalmopathy. RNA transcripts served as the template for amplifying TCR beta CDR3 regions. TCR CDR3 underwent first-round RT-PCR with the HTBI primer set. TCRdb re-analysed the multiplex PCR reads in MiXCR, keeping a single row per CDR3 protein. The table lists more than 550,000 distinct CDR3 sequences, 15% to 20% of them singletons. Sequencing was done on a sample of blood. The receptors here all came from a man between 50 and 59 years old with Graves' hyperthyroidism.

This clonotype was observed a handful of times. The rearrangement links TRBV11-2 to TRBJ2-3, with D tentatively TRBD2 (5 bases). The germline CDR1 and CDR2 sequences are SGHAT and FQNNGV. The length of the CDR3 is 15 residues. Between the trimmed V and J ends, which lost 6 bases and 2 bases, there was a span of 15 bases. The DNA for the CDR3 is TGTGCCAGCAGGCAGCTGAGACTAAACACAGATACGCAGTATTTT. Protein: CASRQLRLNTDTQYF.

The chain couples TRBV5-1 to TRBJ2-2; TRBD1 aligns across 11 bases. CDR1 and CDR2 (germline): SGHRS, YFSETQ. V lost 3 bases to trimming and J lost 2 bases; unmatched junction nucleotides: 9. This CDR3 contains 18 residues. The CDR3 coding sequence is TGCGCCAGCAGCTCCGGGACAGGGGGGACTATTAACACCGGGGAGCTGTTTTTT. This sequence encodes CASSSGTGGTINTGELFF.